One T cell receptor beta chain is described in this entry. The target antigen is unknown. The CDR3 has 17 residues. This entry is derived from a study of T cell responses to AZD1222 COVID-19 vaccine. Study-level background: Analysis merged second doses at about 4 or about 12 weeks. Study-wide results and limits: Clonal diversity was possibly underestimated, and white British individuals and females predominated among donors. Nearly half of spike-specific TCRs reportedly target variant regions that are unmutated in the B.1.351 and B.1.1.7 variants. Repertoires were sampled only after the peak T cell response.

Sequencing was performed with immunoSEQ multiplex PCR; in TCRdb, only in-frame clones are kept and a portion is missing. The data hold approximately 26,000 clones, with roughly nine tenths observed a single time. The clonotype was recovered from an adult in good health. This chain joins TRBV12-2 and TRBJ2-1; TRBD2, the table's D call, lacks a check against the DNA. TRBV12-2 has pseudogene status. The sample here was peripheral blood, taken on day 0 of AZD1222 vaccination. The CDR3 spells CASRSPGLAGGGDEQFF. The CDR3 DNA is TGTGCAAGTCGCTCCCCGGGACTAGCGGGAGGGGGGGATGAGCAGTTCTTC.